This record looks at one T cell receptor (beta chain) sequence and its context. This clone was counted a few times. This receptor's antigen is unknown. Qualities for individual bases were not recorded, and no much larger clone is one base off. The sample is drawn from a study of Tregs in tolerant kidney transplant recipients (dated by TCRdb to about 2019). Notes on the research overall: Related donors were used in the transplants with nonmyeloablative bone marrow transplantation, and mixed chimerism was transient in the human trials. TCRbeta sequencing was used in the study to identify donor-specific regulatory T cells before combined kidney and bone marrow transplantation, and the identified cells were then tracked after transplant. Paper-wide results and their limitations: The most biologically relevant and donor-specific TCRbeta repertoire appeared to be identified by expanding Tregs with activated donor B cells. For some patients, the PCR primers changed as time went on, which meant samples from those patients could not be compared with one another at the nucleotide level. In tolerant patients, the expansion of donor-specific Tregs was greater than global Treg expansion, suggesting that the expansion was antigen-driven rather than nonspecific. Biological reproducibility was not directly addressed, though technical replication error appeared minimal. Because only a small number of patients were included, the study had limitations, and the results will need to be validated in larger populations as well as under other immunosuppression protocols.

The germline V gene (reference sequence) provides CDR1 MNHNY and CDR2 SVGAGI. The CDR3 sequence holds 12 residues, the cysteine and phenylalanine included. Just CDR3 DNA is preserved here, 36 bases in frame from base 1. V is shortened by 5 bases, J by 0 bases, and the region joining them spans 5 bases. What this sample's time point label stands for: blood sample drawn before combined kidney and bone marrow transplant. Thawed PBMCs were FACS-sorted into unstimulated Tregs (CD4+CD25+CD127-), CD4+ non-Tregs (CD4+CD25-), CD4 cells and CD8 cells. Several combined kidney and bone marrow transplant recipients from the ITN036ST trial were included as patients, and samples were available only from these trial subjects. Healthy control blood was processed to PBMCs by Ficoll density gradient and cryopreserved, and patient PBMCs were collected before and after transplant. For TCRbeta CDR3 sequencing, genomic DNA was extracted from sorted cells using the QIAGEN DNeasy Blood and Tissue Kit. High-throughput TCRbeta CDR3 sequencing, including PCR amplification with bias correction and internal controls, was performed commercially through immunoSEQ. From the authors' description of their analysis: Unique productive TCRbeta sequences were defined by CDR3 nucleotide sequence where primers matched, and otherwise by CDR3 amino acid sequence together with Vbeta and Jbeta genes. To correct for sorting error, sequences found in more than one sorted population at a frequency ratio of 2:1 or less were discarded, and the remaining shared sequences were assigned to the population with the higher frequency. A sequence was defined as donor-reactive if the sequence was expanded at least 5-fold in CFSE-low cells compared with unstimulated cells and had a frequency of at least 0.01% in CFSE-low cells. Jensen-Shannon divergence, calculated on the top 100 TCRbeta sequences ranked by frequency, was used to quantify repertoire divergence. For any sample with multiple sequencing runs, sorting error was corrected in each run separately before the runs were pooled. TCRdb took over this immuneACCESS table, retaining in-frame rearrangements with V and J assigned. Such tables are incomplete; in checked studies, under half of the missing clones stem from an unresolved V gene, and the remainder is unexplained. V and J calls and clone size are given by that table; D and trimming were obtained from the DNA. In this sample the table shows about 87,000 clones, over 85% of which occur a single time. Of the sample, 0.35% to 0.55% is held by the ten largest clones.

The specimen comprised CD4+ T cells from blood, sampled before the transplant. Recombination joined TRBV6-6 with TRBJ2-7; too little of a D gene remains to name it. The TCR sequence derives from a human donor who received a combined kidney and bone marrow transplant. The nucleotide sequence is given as TGTGCCAGCAGTCCCAGCTCCTACGAGCAGTACTTC. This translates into CASSPSSYEQYF.